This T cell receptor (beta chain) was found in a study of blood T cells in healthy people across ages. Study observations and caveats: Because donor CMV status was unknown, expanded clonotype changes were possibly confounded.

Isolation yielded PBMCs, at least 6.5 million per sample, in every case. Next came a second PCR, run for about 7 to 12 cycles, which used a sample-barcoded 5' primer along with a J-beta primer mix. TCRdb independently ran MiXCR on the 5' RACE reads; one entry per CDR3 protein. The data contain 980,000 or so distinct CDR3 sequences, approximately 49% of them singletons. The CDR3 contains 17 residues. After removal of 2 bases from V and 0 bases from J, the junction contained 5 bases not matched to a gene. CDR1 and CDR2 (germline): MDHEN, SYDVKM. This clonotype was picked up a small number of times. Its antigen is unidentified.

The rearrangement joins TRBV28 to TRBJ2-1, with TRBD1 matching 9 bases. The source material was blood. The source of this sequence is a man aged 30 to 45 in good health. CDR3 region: CASSLDLDRGSYNEQFF. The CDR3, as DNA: TGTGCCAGCAGTTTAGACTTGGACAGGGGCTCCTACAATGAGCAGTTCTTC.